Listed here are 22 T cell receptor beta chains from one sample, sequenced in a study of blood T cell repertoires in COVID-19. Assay used: immunoSEQ multiplex PCR; TCRdb lists only in-frame clones, some missing. The sample consists of about 240,000 clones, roughly 80% of them appearing once. Sequencing input: peripheral blood. These receptors were collected from a woman in her sixties or seventies with acute or convalescent COVID-19.

The chain is built from TRBV9 and TRBJ1-3; TRBD1 aligns across 9 bases. The germline V gene encodes CDR1 SGDLS and CDR2 YYNGEE. J was trimmed by 0 bases and V by 0 bases; bases with no gene match: 4. There are 17 residues in the CDR3. The CDR3 nucleotides are TGTGCCAGCAGCGTAGCTGGGACAGGGTTCTCTGGAAACACCATATATTTT. Protein sequence: CASSVAGTGFSGNTIYF.

The rearrangement joins TRBV29-1 to TRBJ1-4, with a possible D match to TRBD1 (6 bases). Between the trimmed V and J ends, which lost 7 bases and 8 bases, there was a span of 17 bases. Germline V gene lookup returns CDR1 SQVTM and CDR2 ANQGSEA. The CDR3 sequence is 13 residues long. CDR3 in amino acids: CSADGGGREKLFF. CDR3 in DNA: TGCAGCGCCGACGGGGGGGGCCGCGAAAAACTGTTTTTT.

This rearrangement joins TRBV19 to TRBJ1-2; D possibly corresponds to TRBD1 (6 bases). V was pared by 11 bases and J by 4 bases, with 17 bases between. There are 13 residues in the CDR3. CDR1 is LNHDA, CDR2 SQIVND, per germline (reference sequence). CDR3: CAVTSDRPYGYTF. The CDR3 DNA is TGTGCCGTGACTTCCGACAGGCCCTATGGCTACACCTTC.

This sequence joins TRBV7-9 and TRBJ1-4; the D gene is possibly TRBD1 (5 bases). V lost 5 bases to trimming and J lost 7 bases, with 17 bases between them. The CDR3 is made up of 15 amino acids. Germline CDR1 is SEHNR and CDR2 is FQNEAQ (reference sequence). CDR3 coding DNA: TGTGCCAGCAGCCTCTCCCCCCGGGGGAGTGAAAAACTGTTTTTT. Its protein product is CASSLSPRGSEKLFF. Based on the CDR3 plus reference TRBV7-9 and TRBJ1-4, the full variable domain is DTGVSQNPRHKITKRGQNVTFRCDPISEHNRLYWYRQTLGQGPEFLTYFQNEAQLEKSRLLSDRFSAERPKGSFSTLEIQRTEQGDSAMYLCASSLSPRGSEKLFFGSGTQLSVL.

This clone was recorded a few times. V usage is TRBV28 and J usage is TRBJ1-1; TRBD1 matches at 9 bases. The CDR3 is 11 residues long. Germline lookup yields CDR1 MDHEN and CDR2 SYDVKM. V gave up 3 bases and J gave up 11 bases; unmatched junction bases: 1. CDR3 region: CASSLGTGAFF. The DNA for the CDR3 is TGTGCCAGCAGTTTGGGGACAGGGGCTTTCTTT.

The chain recombines TRBV27 with TRBJ2-7, with a tentative D call TRBD1 (6 bases). V lost 3 bases and J 5 bases, leaving 11 bases between the germline ends. The CDR3 totals 13 residues. Germline V CDR1 and CDR2: MNHEY, SMNVEV (reference sequence). CDR3 nucleotides: TGTGCCAGCAGTTTTAGAGGGGGAAACGAGCAGTACTTC. Its translation is CASSFRGGNEQYF.

This clone has only one observation. In nucleotides, the CDR3 is TGTGCCAGCAGCTTGGGACAGAACTCTGGAAACACCATATATTTT. Protein: CASSLGQNSGNTIYF. The J gene is TRBJ1-3, the V gene TRBV5-4; D possibly corresponds to TRBD1 (5 bases). V was clipped by 0 bases and J by 0 bases, with 7 bases between them. Germline lookup yields CDR1 SGHNT and CDR2 YYREEE (reference sequence). This CDR3 has 15 amino acids.

As concerns this clone: Other nucleotide sequences in the sample specify the same CDR3. The V call is TRBV9, the J call TRBJ2-1; possible D gene TRBD2, 7 bases. The V gene's germline CDR1 is SGDLS and CDR2 YYNGEE. Deletions cut 0 bases from V and 4 bases from J, with 11 bases between. The CDR3 covers 15 residues. The CDR3 DNA is TGTGCCAGCAGCGTAGGAGGGGGGGCTTACAATGAGCAGTTCTTC. Its translation: CASSVGGGAYNEQFF. Together with reference TRBV9 and TRBJ2-1, the CDR3 gives the full variable domain: DSGVTQTPKHLITATGQRVTLRCSPRSGDLSVYWYQQSLDQGLQFLIQYYNGEERAKGNILERFSAQQFPDLHSELNLSSLELGDSALYFCASSVGGGAYNEQFFGPGTRLTVL.

This clone has a handful of counts. V is TRBV4-3 and J is TRBJ2-6; 10 positions agree with TRBD2. Germline V CDR1 and CDR2: LGHNA, YSLEER. This CDR3 region has 16 residues. Trimming took 4 bases from V and 1 from J; bases not matched to a gene: 1. CDR3 amino acids: CASSPGLASGANVLTF. Here the CDR3 DNA reads TGCGCCAGCAGCCCGGGACTAGCGTCTGGGGCCAACGTCCTGACTTTC.

The rearrangement joins TRBV30 to TRBJ1-2; maybe TRBD1 (5 bases). Trimming shortened V by 2 bases and J by 0 bases, and 10 bases separated the two germline ends. The CDR3 is 14 amino acids. Germline V lookup: CDR1 GTSNPN, CDR2 SVGIG (reference sequence). CDR3 loop: CAWSRGETNYGYTF. The CDR3 nucleotides are TGTGCCTGGAGTAGGGGCGAGACTAACTATGGCTACACCTTC.

The rearrangement links TRBV20-1 to TRBJ2-7, with D possibly matching TRBD2 (5 bases). V lost 3 bases and J 7 bases, leaving 10 bases between the germline ends. The CDR3 extends over 11 amino acids. Germline V CDR1 and CDR2: DFQATT, SNEGSKA (reference sequence). CDR3 in amino acids: CSARRVEEQYF. CDR3 nucleotide sequence: TGCAGTGCTAGGAGGGTCGAGGAGCAGTACTTC.

The rearrangement uses TRBV5-1 and TRBJ1-1; 7 positions match TRBD1. Germline CDR1 SGHRS, CDR2 YFSETQ. After removal of 8 bases from V and 1 base from J, the junction contained 14 bases not matched to a gene. The CDR3 extends over 16 amino acids. Here the CDR3 reads CARPQGGRRTNTEAFF. CDR3 sequence (DNA): TGCGCCAGACCGCAGGGGGGCCGGAGGACGAACACTGAAGCTTTCTTT.

This chain connects TRBV5-6 to TRBJ1-5, with 7 positions matching TRBD1. The CDR3 totals 14 residues. Trimming at V came to 4 bases and at J to 7 bases, leaving 8 bases not matched to a gene. Germline V CDR1 and CDR2: SGHDT, YYEEEE. This chain's CDR3 is CASSANRGRQPQHF. The CDR3, as DNA: TGTGCCAGCAGCGCAAACAGGGGAAGACAGCCCCAGCATTTT.

This chain links TRBV2 with TRBJ1-2; 7 nucleotides agree with TRBD1. CDR1 SNHLY and CDR2 FYNNEI come from the germline V gene. CDR3 length equals 13 residues. Germline trimming cut 5 bases from V and 6 bases from J; bases unmatched to any gene: 6. CDR3 bases: TGTGCCAGCAGTAGCGAGGGGGCACATGGCTACACCTTC. Its translation: CASSSEGAHGYTF.

This chain connects TRBV6-5 to TRBJ1-1, with D perhaps matching TRBD1 (5 bases). The germline gives CDR1 MNHEY, CDR2 SVGAGI. The CDR3 spans 15 residues. V shed 0 bases and J shed 0 bases, with 8 bases lying between them. CDR3 bases: TGTGCCAGCAGTTACTCGGGGACTGTGAACACTGAAGCTTTCTTT. Amino acids: CASSYSGTVNTEAFF.

The V gene is TRBV2, the J gene TRBJ1-1; D not certain. There are 14 residues in the CDR3. Trimming took 0 bases from V and 5 from J, leaving 10 bases between them. Germline CDR1 SNHLY, CDR2 FYNNEI. CDR3 sequence: CASSEALVATEAFF. In DNA form, the CDR3 reads TGTGCCAGCAGTGAAGCGCTTGTAGCTACTGAAGCTTTCTTT.

There are a few counts of this clone. The same CDR3 can be traced to other DNA sequences in this sample. This chain connects TRBV19 to TRBJ1-2; 8 nucleotides match TRBD1. CDR1 LNHDA and CDR2 SQIVND come from the germline V gene (reference sequence). CDR3 size: 13 residues. The junction had 0 bases not matched to a gene; V was cut back by 1 base and J by 5 bases. CDR3 sequence (DNA): TGTGCCAGTAGTATAGGACAGGGGTATGGCTACACCTTC. Translating it yields CASSIGQGYGYTF.

This chain links TRBV3-1 (or the pseudogene TRBV3-2) with TRBJ2-5, with 11 nucleotides matching TRBD2. The CDR3 is 19 residues long. The V and J ends lost 1 base and 4 bases, in that order; junction bases with no gene match: 14. CDR1 and CDR2 from the germline V gene are LGHDT and YNNKEL (reference sequence). The CDR3 coding sequence is TGTGCCAGCAGCCAAGCCCAAAGTTTAGCGGGGGGGCTTCCAGAGACCCAGTACTTC. This translates into CASSQAQSLAGGLPETQYF.

This clone was found a few times. The chain has TRBV7-2 and TRBJ1-6; 8 bases are shared with TRBD1. The CDR3 is 16 residues long. Germline CDR1 and CDR2: SGHTA and FQGNSA. The junction had 8 bases not matched to a gene; V was cut back by 5 bases and J by 5 bases. The CDR3 is CASSITGGRNNSPLHF. DNA of the CDR3: TGTGCCAGCAGCATCACAGGGGGAAGGAATAATTCACCCCTCCACTTT.

J is TRBJ1-1 and V is TRBV14; weak D call: TRBD1 (6 bases). Germline CDR1 SGHDN, CDR2 FVKESK. The length of the CDR3 is 15 residues. V lost 3 bases and J 1 base, leaving 12 bases between the germline ends. The CDR3 reads CASSHPGQKNTEAFF. In DNA, the CDR3 is TGTGCCAGCAGCCATCCGGGACAAAAGAACACTGAAGCTTTCTTT.

The V call is TRBV5-1, the J call TRBJ1-3; no definite D call. There are 14 residues in the CDR3. V gave up 7 bases and J gave up 2 bases, with 13 bases separating them. Germline V gene data show CDR1 as SGHRS and CDR2 as YFSETQ. The CDR3 protein is CASVVTVTGNTIYF. CDR3 coding DNA: TGCGCCAGCGTTGTTACAGTGACTGGAAACACCATATATTTT. Looking up the rest from reference TRBV5-1 and TRBJ1-3 gives the full variable domain: KAGVTQTPRYLIKTRGQQVTLSCSPISGHRSVSWYQQTPGQGLQFLFEYFSETQRNKGNFPGRFSGRQFSNSRSEMNVSTLELGDSALYLCASVVTVTGNTIYFGEGSWLTVV.

This chain uses TRBV7-2 with TRBJ2-7, with 8 bases fitting TRBD1. V was pared by 4 bases and J by 3 bases, with 8 bases of the junction left unmatched. The CDR3 has 15 residues. CDR1 is SGHTA and CDR2 is FQGNSA in the germline V gene. The CDR3 spells CASSSAGTGLYEQYF. For the CDR3, the DNA is TGTGCCAGCAGCTCCGCCGGGACAGGACTCTACGAGCAGTACTTC.